The 14 T cell receptor beta chains below all came from one sample that was sequenced in a study of blood T cell repertoires in COVID-19. The method was immunoSEQ multiplex PCR; TCRdb's version includes in-frame clones alone and lacks a portion of them. Among approximately 200,000 clones listed, around 84% were seen once. The sequenced sample consisted of peripheral blood. Receptor source: a man aged 35 to 55 with acute or convalescent COVID-19.

The V call is TRBV24-1, the J call TRBJ1-2; 11 bases agree with TRBD1. The trim removed 2 bases at V and 2 bases at J, leaving 0 bases unmatched. Germline lookup yields CDR1 KGHDR and CDR2 SFDVKD. This CDR3 has 15 amino acids. CDR3 sequence: CATSDWTGGNYGYTF. CDR3 coding DNA: TGTGCCACCAGTGATTGGACAGGGGGCAACTATGGCTACACCTTC.

The CDR3 is CSVEVGKDSSYEQYF. The CDR3 coding sequence is TGCAGCGTTGAAGTCGGGAAGGATAGCTCCTACGAGCAGTACTTC. This chain connects TRBV29-1 to TRBJ2-7; D might be TRBD2 (5 bases). The V end lost 1 base, the J end lost 0 bases, and 13 bases lay between the germline ends. Germline CDR1 and CDR2: SQVTM and ANQGSEA. The CDR3 loop spans 15 amino acids.

The CDR3 spells CASRQTPPQYF. The DNA for the CDR3 is TGTGCCAGCAGACAGACACCCCCCCAGTACTTC. V and J are TRBV6-6 and TRBJ2-5; D is ambiguous. This CDR3 is 11 amino acids long. CDR1 and CDR2 (germline): MNHNY, SVGAGI (reference sequence). V was trimmed by 6 bases and J by 9 bases, leaving 11 bases between them.

The chain is built from TRBV3-1 (or the pseudogene TRBV3-2) and TRBJ2-7, with D tentatively TRBD2 (8 bases). This CDR3 spans 15 amino acids. The V and J ends lost 8 bases and 3 bases respectively, with 20 bases between them. Germline values: CDR1 LGHDT, CDR2 YNNKEL (reference sequence). The CDR3 coding sequence is TGTGCCAGCGGAAGTAGCGGGACAGCTCACTACGAGCAGTACTTC. It translates to CASGSSGTAHYEQYF.

The chain employs TRBV19 and TRBJ2-7, with TRBD2 matching over 7 bases. This CDR3 spans 14 amino acids. Looked up from germline, CDR1 is LNHDA and CDR2 is SQIVND (reference sequence). With 4 bases clipped from V and 3 bases from J, the junction kept 6 bases outside the gene matches. The CDR3 nucleotides are TGTGCCAGTAGTACGACGGGGGGTATCTACGAGCAGTACTTC. Amino acids: CASSTTGGIYEQYF.

The V call is TRBV27, the J call TRBJ1-1; TRBD1 agrees at 8 bases. The V and J ends lost 4 bases and 10 bases, in that order; junction bases with no gene match: 8. The CDR3 runs to 13 residues. Looked up from germline, CDR1 is MNHEY and CDR2 is SMNVEV (reference sequence). The DNA for the CDR3 is TGTGCCAGCAGTTCCTTGACAGGGGAGTCAGCTTTCTTT. It translates to CASSSLTGESAFF.

The chain combines TRBV2 with TRBJ2-5; D call uncertain. Trimming left V 7 bases short and J 4 bases short, with 16 bases between. There are 14 residues in the CDR3. Germline CDR1 SNHLY, CDR2 FYNNEI. The CDR3 here is CASNEELRPETQYF. DNA of the CDR3: TGTGCCAGCAACGAGGAACTCAGACCAGAGACCCAGTACTTC. Full variable domain (outside the CDR3, taken from reference TRBV2 and TRBJ2-5): EPEVTQTPSHQVTQMGQEVILRCVPISNHLYFYWYRQILGQKVEFLVSFYNNEISEKSEIFDDQFSVERPDGSNFTLKIRSTKLEDSAMYFCASNEELRPETQYFGPGTRLLVL.

V and J are TRBV10-3 and TRBJ2-7; a weak D match, TRBD1 (6 bases). Trimming removed 2 bases at V and 0 bases at J, with 8 bases between. CDR1 ENHRY and CDR2 SYGVKD come from the germline V gene. The CDR3 totals 14 residues. CDR3 protein: CAISERGGSYEQYF. Here the CDR3 DNA reads TGTGCCATCAGTGAGCGAGGGGGCTCCTACGAGCAGTACTTC.

The CDR3 sequence: CASREKRNSPLHF. The CDR3 nucleotides are TGTGCCAGCAGGGAGAAGCGAAATTCACCCCTCCACTTT. This chain connects TRBV6-5 to TRBJ1-6; D uncertain. The V and J ends lost 6 bases and 7 bases respectively, with 10 bases between them. The CDR3 consists of 13 residues. Germline assignment: CDR1 MNHEY and CDR2 SVGAGI.

The V gene is TRBV3-1 (or the pseudogene TRBV3-2), the J gene TRBJ1-5; D gene uncertain. This CDR3 has 13 residues. Germline-derived CDR1 and CDR2 are LGHDT and YNNKEL (reference sequence). Deletions cut 3 bases from V and 4 bases from J, with 7 bases between. The CDR3 sequence is CASSHGRNQPQHF. The CDR3 DNA sequence: TGTGCCAGCAGCCATGGGAGAAATCAGCCCCAGCATTTT.

V usage is TRBV2 and J usage is TRBJ1-5, with 8 bases that match TRBD1. The germline gives CDR1 SNHLY, CDR2 FYNNEI. The CDR3 loop spans 13 amino acids. J was trimmed by 9 bases and V by 7 bases; bases with no gene match: 8. DNA of the CDR3: TGTGCCAGCACCCTGACAGGGGCGAGGCCCCAGCATTTT. Translating gives CASTLTGARPQHF.

The chain employs TRBV2 and TRBJ2-3; tentative D call: TRBD2 (7 bases). This CDR3 is 16 amino acids long. Germline V CDR1 and CDR2: SNHLY, FYNNEI. Trimming took off 6 bases at V and 2 bases at J, with 18 bases between the two ends. The CDR3 loop reads CASSGWDGGHTDTQYF. The CDR3 bases are TGTGCCAGCAGCGGGTGGGACGGGGGGCACACAGATACGCAGTATTTT.

This chain uses TRBV25-1 with TRBJ1-2; the match to TRBD1 covers 7 bases. The germline gives CDR1 MGHDK, CDR2 SYGVNS. The CDR3 totals 13 residues. V lost 4 bases, J lost 4 bases, and 3 bases stayed unmatched. CDR3 loop: CASSGGTVYGYTF. The CDR3 nucleotides are TGTGCCAGCAGTGGCGGGACAGTCTATGGCTACACCTTC.

The CDR3 nucleotides read TGTGCCAGCAGTCCACAACGGACAGGGGCGGGCCAGCCCCAGCATTTT. The encoded protein is CASSPQRTGAGQPQHF. The chain recombines TRBV6-6 with TRBJ1-5, with 9 bases lining up with TRBD1. This CDR3 contains 16 residues. Germline values: CDR1 MNHNY, CDR2 SVGAGI (reference sequence). V shed 5 bases, J shed 7 bases, and the junction held 12 bases outside the gene matches.